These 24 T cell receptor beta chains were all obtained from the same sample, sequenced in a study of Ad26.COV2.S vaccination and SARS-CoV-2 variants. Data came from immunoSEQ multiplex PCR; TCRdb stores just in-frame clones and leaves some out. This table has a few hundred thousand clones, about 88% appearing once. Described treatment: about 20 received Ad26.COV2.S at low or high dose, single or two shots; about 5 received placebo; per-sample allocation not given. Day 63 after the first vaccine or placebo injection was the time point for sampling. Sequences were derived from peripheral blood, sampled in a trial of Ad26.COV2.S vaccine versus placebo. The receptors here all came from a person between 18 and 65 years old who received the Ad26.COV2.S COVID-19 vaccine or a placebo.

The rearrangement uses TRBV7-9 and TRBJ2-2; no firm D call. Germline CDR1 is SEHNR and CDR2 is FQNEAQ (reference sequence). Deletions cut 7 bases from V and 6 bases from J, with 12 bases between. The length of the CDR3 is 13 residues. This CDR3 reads CASTAGPPGELFF. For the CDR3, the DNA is TGTGCCAGCACAGCCGGCCCGCCCGGGGAGCTGTTTTTT.

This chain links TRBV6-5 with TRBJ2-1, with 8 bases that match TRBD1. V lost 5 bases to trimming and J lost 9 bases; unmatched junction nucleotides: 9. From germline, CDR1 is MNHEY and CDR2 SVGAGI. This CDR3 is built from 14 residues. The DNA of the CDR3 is TGTGCCAGCAGTCGCGACAGGGGTCCCAGTGAGCAGTTCTTC. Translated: CASSRDRGPSEQFF.

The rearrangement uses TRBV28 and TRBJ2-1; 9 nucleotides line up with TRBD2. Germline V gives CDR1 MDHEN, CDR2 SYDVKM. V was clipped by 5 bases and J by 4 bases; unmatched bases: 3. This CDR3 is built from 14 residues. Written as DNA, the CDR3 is TGTGCCAGCAGTCCGACTAGCGGATACAATGAGCAGTTCTTC. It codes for CASSPTSGYNEQFF.

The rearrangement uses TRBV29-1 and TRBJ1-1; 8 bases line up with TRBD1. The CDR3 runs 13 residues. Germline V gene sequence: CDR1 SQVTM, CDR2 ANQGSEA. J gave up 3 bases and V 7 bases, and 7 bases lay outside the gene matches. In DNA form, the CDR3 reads TGCAGCGGTGGACAGGGATGGGACACTGAAGCTTTCTTT. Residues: CSGGQGWDTEAFF.

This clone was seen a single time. CDR3 sequence: CASSIDGRYNEQFF. The CDR3 region has the DNA TGTGCCAGTAGTATTGACGGGCGGTACAATGAGCAGTTCTTC. The chain carries TRBV19 and TRBJ2-1; D ambiguous. The ends were cut back, 3 bases at V and 4 bases at J, with 10 bases in the middle. Germline assignment: CDR1 LNHDA and CDR2 SQIVND (reference sequence). The CDR3 totals 14 residues.

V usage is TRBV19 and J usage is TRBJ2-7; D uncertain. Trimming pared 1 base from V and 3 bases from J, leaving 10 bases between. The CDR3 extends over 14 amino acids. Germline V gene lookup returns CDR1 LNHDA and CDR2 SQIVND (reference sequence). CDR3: CASSIGRNHYEQYF. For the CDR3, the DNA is TGTGCCAGTAGTATAGGACGGAATCACTACGAGCAGTACTTC.

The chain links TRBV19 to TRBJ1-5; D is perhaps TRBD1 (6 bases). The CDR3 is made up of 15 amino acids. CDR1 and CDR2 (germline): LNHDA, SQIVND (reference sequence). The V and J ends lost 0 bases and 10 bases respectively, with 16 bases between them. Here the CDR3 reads CASSIEAGVGYPQHF. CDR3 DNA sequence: TGTGCCAGTAGTATAGAGGCAGGGGTTGGATATCCCCAGCATTTT.

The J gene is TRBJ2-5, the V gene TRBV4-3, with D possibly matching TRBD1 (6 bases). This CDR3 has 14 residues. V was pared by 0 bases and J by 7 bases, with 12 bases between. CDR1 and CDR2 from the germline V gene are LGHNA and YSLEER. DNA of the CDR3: TGCGCCAGCAGCCAAGATGGACAGAGAGGGACCCAGTACTTC. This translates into CASSQDGQRGTQYF.

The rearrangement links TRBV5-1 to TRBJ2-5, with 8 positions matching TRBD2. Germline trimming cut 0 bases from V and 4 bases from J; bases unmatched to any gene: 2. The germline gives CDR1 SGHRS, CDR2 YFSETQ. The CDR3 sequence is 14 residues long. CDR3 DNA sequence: TGCGCCAGCAGCTTGGCGGGGGGGCCAGAGACCCAGTACTTC. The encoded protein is CASSLAGGPETQYF.

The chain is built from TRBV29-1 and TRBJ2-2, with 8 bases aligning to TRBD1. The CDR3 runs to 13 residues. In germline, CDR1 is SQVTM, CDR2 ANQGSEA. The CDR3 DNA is TGCAGTTCTACAGGGGGGAACACCGGGGAGCTGTTTTTT. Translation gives CSSTGGNTGELFF.

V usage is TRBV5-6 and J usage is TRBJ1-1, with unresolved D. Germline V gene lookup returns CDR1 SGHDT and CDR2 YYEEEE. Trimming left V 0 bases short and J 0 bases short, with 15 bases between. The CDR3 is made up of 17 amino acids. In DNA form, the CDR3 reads TGTGCCAGCAGCTTGGTCCCCCATGTAGGGCTGAACACTGAAGCTTTCTTT. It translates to CASSLVPHVGLNTEAFF. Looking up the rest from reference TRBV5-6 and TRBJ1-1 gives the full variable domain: DAGVTQSPTHLIKTRGQQVTLRCSPKSGHDTVSWYQQALGQGPQFIFQYYEEEERQRGNFPDRFSGHQFPNYSSELNVNALLLGDSALYLCASSLVPHVGLNTEAFFGQGTRLTVV.

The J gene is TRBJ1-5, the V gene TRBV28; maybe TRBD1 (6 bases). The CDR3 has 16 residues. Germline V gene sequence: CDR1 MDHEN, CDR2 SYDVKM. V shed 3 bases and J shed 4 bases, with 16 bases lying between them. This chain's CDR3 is CASSFLGRGPNQPQHF. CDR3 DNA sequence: TGTGCCAGCAGTTTTCTAGGCAGGGGCCCTAATCAGCCCCAGCATTTT. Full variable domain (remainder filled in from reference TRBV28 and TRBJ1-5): DVKVTQSSRYLVKRTGEKVFLECVQDMDHENMFWYRQDPGLGLRLIYFSYDVKMKEKGDIPEGYSVSREKKERFSLILESASTNQTSMYLCASSFLGRGPNQPQHFGDGTRLSIL.

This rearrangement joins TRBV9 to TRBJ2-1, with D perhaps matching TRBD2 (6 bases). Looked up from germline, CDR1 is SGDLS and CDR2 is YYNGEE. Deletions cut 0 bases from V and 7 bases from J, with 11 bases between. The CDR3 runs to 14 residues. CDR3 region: CASSVAGVWNEQFF. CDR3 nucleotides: TGTGCCAGCAGCGTAGCGGGAGTCTGGAATGAGCAGTTCTTC.

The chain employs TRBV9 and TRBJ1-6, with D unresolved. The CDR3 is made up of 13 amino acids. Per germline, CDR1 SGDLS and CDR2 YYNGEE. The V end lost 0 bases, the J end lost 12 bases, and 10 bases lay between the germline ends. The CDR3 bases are TGTGCCAGCAGCGTAGATCCCGCTAAACCCCTCCACTTT. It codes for CASSVDPAKPLHF.

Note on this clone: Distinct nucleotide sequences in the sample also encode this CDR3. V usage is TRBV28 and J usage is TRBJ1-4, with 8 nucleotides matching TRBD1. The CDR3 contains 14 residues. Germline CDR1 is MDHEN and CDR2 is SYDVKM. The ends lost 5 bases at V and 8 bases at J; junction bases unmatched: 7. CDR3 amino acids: CASSPDRGDEKLFF. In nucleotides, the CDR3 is TGTGCCAGCAGTCCCGACAGGGGCGACGAAAAACTGTTTTTT.

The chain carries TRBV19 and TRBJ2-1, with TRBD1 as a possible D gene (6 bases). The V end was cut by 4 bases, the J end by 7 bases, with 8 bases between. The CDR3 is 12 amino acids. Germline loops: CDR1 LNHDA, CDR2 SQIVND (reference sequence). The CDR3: CASSNQGNEQFF. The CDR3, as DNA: TGTGCCAGTAGTAACCAGGGGAATGAGCAGTTCTTC. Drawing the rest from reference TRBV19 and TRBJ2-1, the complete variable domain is DGGITQSPKYLFRKEGQNVTLSCEQNLNHDAMYWYRQDPGQGLRLIYYSQIVNDFQKGDIAEGYSVSREKKESFPLTVTSAQKNPTAFYLCASSNQGNEQFFGPGTRLTVL.

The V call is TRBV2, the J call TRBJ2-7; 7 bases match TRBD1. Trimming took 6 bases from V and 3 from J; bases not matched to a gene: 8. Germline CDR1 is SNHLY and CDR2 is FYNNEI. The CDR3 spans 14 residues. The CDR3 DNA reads TGTGCCAGCAGGCTTGGGACAGCGAACTACGAGCAGTACTTC. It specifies CASRLGTANYEQYF.

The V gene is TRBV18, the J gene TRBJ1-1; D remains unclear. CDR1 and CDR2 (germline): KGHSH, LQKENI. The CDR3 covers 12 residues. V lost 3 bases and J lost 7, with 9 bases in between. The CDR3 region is CASSPSQYEAFF. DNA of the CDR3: TGTGCCAGCTCACCCAGTCAGTATGAAGCTTTCTTT.

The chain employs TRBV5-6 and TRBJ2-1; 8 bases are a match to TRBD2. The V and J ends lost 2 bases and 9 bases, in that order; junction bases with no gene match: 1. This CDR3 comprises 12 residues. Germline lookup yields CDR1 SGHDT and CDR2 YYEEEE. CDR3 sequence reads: CASSLAGVEQFF. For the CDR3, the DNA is TGTGCCAGCAGCTTAGCGGGAGTTGAGCAGTTCTTC.

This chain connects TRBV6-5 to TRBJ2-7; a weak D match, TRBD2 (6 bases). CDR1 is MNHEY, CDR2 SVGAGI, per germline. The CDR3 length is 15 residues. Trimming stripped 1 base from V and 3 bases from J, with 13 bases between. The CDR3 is CASSYFPRGNYEQYF. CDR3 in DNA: TGTGCCAGCAGTTACTTCCCCCGGGGGAACTACGAGCAGTACTTC.

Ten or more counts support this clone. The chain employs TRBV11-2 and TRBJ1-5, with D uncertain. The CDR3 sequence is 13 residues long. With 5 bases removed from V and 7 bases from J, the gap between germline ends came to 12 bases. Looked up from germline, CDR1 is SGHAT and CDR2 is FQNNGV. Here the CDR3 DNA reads TGTGCCAGCAGCCTCGACGGGCTGCAGCCCCAGCATTTT. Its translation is CASSLDGLQPQHF. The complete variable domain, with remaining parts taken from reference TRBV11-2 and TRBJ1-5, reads EAGVAQSPRYKIIEKRQSVAFWCNPISGHATLYWYQQILGQGPKLLIQFQNNGVVDDSQLPKDRFSAERLKGVDSTLKIQPAKLEDSAVYLCASSLDGLQPQHFGDGTRLSIL.

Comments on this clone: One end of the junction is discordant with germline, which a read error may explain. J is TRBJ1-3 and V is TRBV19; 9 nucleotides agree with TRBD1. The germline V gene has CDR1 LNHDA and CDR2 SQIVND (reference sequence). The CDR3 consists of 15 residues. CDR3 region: CASSIGTGPGNTIYF. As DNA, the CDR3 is TGTGCCAGTAGTATTGGGACAGGGCCTGGGAACACCATATATTTT.

The CDR3 loop is CSASTGAGTEAFF. CDR3 in DNA: TGCAGCGCTTCGACAGGGGCGGGCACTGAAGCTTTCTTT. The genes are TRBV29-1 and TRBJ1-1; 8 bases fit TRBD1. The CDR3 extends over 13 amino acids. The V gene's germline CDR1 is SQVTM and CDR2 ANQGSEA. The V gene end was trimmed by 7 bases and the J gene end by 4 bases; junction bases not matched to a gene: 8.

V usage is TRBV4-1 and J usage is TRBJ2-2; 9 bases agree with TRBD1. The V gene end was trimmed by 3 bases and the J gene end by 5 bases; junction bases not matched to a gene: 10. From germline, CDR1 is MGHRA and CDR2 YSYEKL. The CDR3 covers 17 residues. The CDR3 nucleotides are TGCGCCAGCAGCCACGGGACAGGGAAGGGGAGAACCGGGGAGCTGTTTTTT. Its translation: CASSHGTGKGRTGELFF.